This passage covers 29 T cell receptor beta chains from one sample sequenced in a study of glioma-infiltrating T cells (dated by TCRdb to the mid-2010s). Sequencing was carried out with an Illumina MiSeq. TCR alpha and beta CDR3 regions were amplified with the iRepertoire nested amplicon-rescue multiplex PCR (arm-PCR) platform from RNA. The raw public data were reprocessed by TCRdb itself: fastp quality trimming at Q25, MiXCR clonotype calling, in-frame beta chains only. One record per CDR3 amino acid sequence lists the most common genes and DNA. Across this sample there are about 180,000 distinct CDR3 sequences, with around 42% seen only once. Clones ranked in the top ten supply about 5.2% of the sample. Sequenced material: glioma tissue, nonneoplastic brain tissue, or PBMCs (not recorded which). These receptors came from a human donor with low-grade glioma or glioblastoma, undergoing nonglioma brain surgery, or in good health (not recorded which).

This clonotype was counted only a few times. The V gene is TRBV12-3 or TRBV12-4, the J gene TRBJ1-2, with D possibly being TRBD1 (6 bases). V lost 3 bases to trimming and J lost 8 bases, with 19 bases between them. This CDR3 is 15 amino acids long. This CDR3 reads CASSLITGSITGYTF. As DNA, the CDR3 is TGTGCCAGCAGTTTGATTACAGGGTCCATAACAGGCTACACCTTC.

This clonotype has a count of ten or more. This chain uses TRBV19 with TRBJ1-5; possible D gene TRBD1, 5 bases. Germline V CDR1 and CDR2: LNHDA, SQIVND (reference sequence). This CDR3 has 15 amino acids. V was shortened by 10 bases and J by 10 bases, with 26 bases between the two germline ends. DNA for the CDR3: TGTGCCACTAGGGGTTCGGTGGGCAAACAACAACCCCAGCATTTT. Its protein product is CATRGSVGKQQPQHF.

J is TRBJ1-1 and V is TRBV19, with D unclear. The CDR3 runs to 13 residues. The germline V gene encodes CDR1 LNHDA and CDR2 SQIVND (reference sequence). Trimming cost V 4 bases and J 1 base, with 7 bases left between them. CDR3 sequence: CASSKEQNTEAFF. The CDR3 bases are TGTGCCAGTAGTAAGGAGCAGAACACTGAAGCTTTCTTT.

In regard to this clonotype: Here the CDR3 omits its conserved ending phenylalanine or tryptophan, so a read error is the likely source. The chain combines TRBV28 with TRBJ1-5; D remains ambiguous. CDR3 length: 16 residues. The germline gives CDR1 MDHEN, CDR2 SYDVKM. Trimming pared 6 bases from V and 1 base from J, leaving 16 bases between. The CDR3 spells CASSRGKVRSNQPQHS. CDR3 DNA sequence: TGTGCCAGCAGCCGAGGGAAAGTGCGAAGCAATCAGCCCCAGCATTCT.

Note on this clonotype: Possible read error: a much larger clone is one base away. J is TRBJ2-6 and V is TRBV7-2; 9 nucleotides align to TRBD1. Germline V lookup: CDR1 SGHTA, CDR2 FQGNSA. V was clipped by 7 bases and J by 3 bases; unmatched bases: 16. This CDR3 comprises 19 residues. The CDR3 bases are TGTGCCAGCACCCCAAGGTGGCGGGGACAGGGTCTTGGGGCCAACGTCCTGACTTTC. This encodes CASTPRWRGQGLGANVLTF.

A word on this clonotype: Possible read error: a much larger clone is one base away. The genes are TRBV29-1 and TRBJ2-5; no firm D call. Germline V gene sequence: CDR1 SQVTM, CDR2 ANQGSEA. CDR3 length: 13 residues. The CDR3 sequence: CSVGLADQATQYF. The CDR3 coding sequence is TGCAGCGTTGGGCTGGCGGACCAAGCGACCCAGTACTTC.

As to this clonotype: Being one base from a much bigger clone, this may be a read error. The chain combines TRBV20-1 with TRBJ2-1; perhaps TRBD2 as D (6 bases). CDR1 is DFQATT, CDR2 SNEGSKA, per germline (reference sequence). This CDR3 contains 14 residues. V was shortened by 3 bases and J by 6 bases, with 15 bases between the two germline ends. CDR3 residues: CSASTWAGGNEQFF. The CDR3 coding sequence is TGCAGTGCTAGCACCTGGGCCGGGGGCAATGAGCAGTTCTTC.

This clonotype was picked up a small number of times. A much larger clone is a single base away; this may be a read error. The DNA of the CDR3 is TGTGCCAGTATTATTTCAGGGATGTATGCAGATACGCAGTATTTT. As protein: CASIISGMYADTQYF. J is TRBJ2-3 and V is TRBV19; possibly TRBD1 for D (5 bases). Germline CDR1 is LNHDA and CDR2 is SQIVND (reference sequence). V shed 7 bases and J shed 4 bases, with 18 bases lying between them. The CDR3 covers 15 residues.

As for this clonotype: This may stem from a read error, because a much larger clone lies one nucleotide away. This rearrangement joins TRBV24-1 to TRBJ2-5; TRBD2 matches 12 bases. Germline V gene data show CDR1 as KGHDR and CDR2 as SFDVKD. V trimming: 3 bases; J trimming: 3 bases; junction bases outside the gene matches: 1. This CDR3 comprises 15 residues. CDR3 region: CATSDPSGGEETQYF. The CDR3 bases are TGTGCCACCAGTGATCCTAGCGGGGGGGAAGAGACCCAGTACTTC.

On this clonotype: Possible read error: a much larger clone is one base away. This chain uses TRBV28 with TRBJ1-5; TRBD1 aligns across 9 bases. The CDR3 spans 16 residues. Germline loops: CDR1 MDHEN, CDR2 SYDVKM. The CDR3 bases are TGTGCCATCAGTCCCTTCGGGACAGGGATTTTTCAGCCCCAGCATTTT. Translating it yields CAISPFGTGIFQPQHF.

This clonotype showed up just a few times. V usage is TRBV18 and J usage is TRBJ2-5; D ambiguous. Trimming stripped 10 bases from V and 2 bases from J, with 8 bases between. The CDR3 loop spans 11 amino acids. Germline CDR1 and CDR2: KGHSH and LQKENI. The CDR3 here is CATGEQETQYF. The DNA for the CDR3 is TGTGCCACCGGAGAACAAGAGACCCAGTACTTC.

The J gene is TRBJ2-1, the V gene TRBV7-2; D is perhaps TRBD2 (5 bases). V lost 5 bases and J 5 bases, leaving 19 bases between the germline ends. CDR3 length equals 16 residues. Per the germline V gene, CDR1 is SGHTA and CDR2 is FQGNSA. The CDR3 DNA is TGTGCCAGCAGCACTGGCCCCGGGAAGAGGGACAATGAGCAGTTCTTC. Residues: CASSTGPGKRDNEQFF.

As regards this clonotype: This could be a read error, since a much larger clone is one nucleotide away. The chain joins TRBV6-2 or TRBV6-3 to TRBJ2-3; possibly TRBD2 for D (5 bases). The CDR3 is 14 amino acids. In germline, CDR1 is MNHEY, CDR2 SVGEGT. CDR3 nucleotide sequence: TGTGCCATCAGTGACCTAGACCTAGGGAGTACGCAGTATTTT. Protein product: CAISDLDLGSTQYF.

The chain links TRBV29-1 to TRBJ2-5; D remains ambiguous. V shed 5 bases and J shed 3 bases, with 7 bases lying between them. Germline-derived CDR1 and CDR2 are SQVTM and ANQGSEA. The CDR3 is 11 amino acids. The CDR3 DNA reads as TGCAGCGTTAGACAAGAAGAGACCCAGTACTTC. Its protein is CSVRQEETQYF.

The chain links TRBV2 to TRBJ2-1, with a tentative D call TRBD2 (6 bases). CDR3 length equals 13 residues. Germline V gene lookup returns CDR1 SNHLY and CDR2 FYNNEI. V lost 8 bases and J 7 bases, leaving 15 bases between the germline ends. CDR3 nucleotides: TGTGCCAGCGGCCCGACTAGTTTAAATGAGCAGTTCTTC. It codes for CASGPTSLNEQFF.

Details on this clonotype: A read error may produce the germline difference seen at one junction end. The V call is TRBV5-1, the J call TRBJ2-1; 9 bases fit TRBD1. This CDR3 is built from 15 residues. The germline V gene encodes CDR1 SGHRS and CDR2 YFSETQ. The CDR3 nucleotides are TGCGCCAGCAGCGCGACAGGGGGGGCCTACAATGAGCAGCTCTTC. Translated: CASSATGGAYNEQLF.

Remarks on this clonotype: One junction end does not reproduce the germline sequence, and a read error may be involved. This chain links TRBV30 with TRBJ1-5, with TRBD1 as a possible D gene (5 bases). CDR1 GTSNPN and CDR2 SVGIG come from the germline V gene (reference sequence). The CDR3 covers 13 residues. This CDR3 is CAWSGQSNQPQNF. The CDR3 DNA sequence: TGTGCCTGGAGTGGACAGAGCAATCAGCCCCAGAATTTT.

Comments on this clonotype: At one end, the junction sequence differs from germline, possibly due to a read error. The V call is TRBV6-5, the J call TRBJ2-1; unclear D gene. Germline V CDR1 and CDR2: MNHEY, SVGAGI. The CDR3 has 14 amino acids. CDR3 sequence: CASSYPMGYDEQFF. The CDR3 nucleotides read TGTGCCAGCAGTTACCCGATGGGCTACGATGAGCAGTTCTTC.

Note on this clonotype: Given a much more abundant clone one base away, this may be a read error. This chain joins TRBV18 and TRBJ2-1; D gene ambiguous. Per germline, CDR1 KGHSH and CDR2 LQKENI. The CDR3 has 12 residues. V gave up 3 bases and J gave up 10 bases, with 10 bases separating them. CDR3 sequence reads: CASSPLTWEQFF. For the CDR3, the DNA is TGTGCCAGCTCACCCCTCACATGGGAGCAGTTCTTC.

This clonotype was picked up a small number of times. The chain is built from TRBV11-3 and TRBJ2-1; 8 nucleotides match TRBD2. CDR1 is SGHNT, CDR2 YENEEA, per germline. The CDR3 consists of 17 residues. V shed 5 bases and J 10 bases; nucleotides not matched to a gene: 19. The CDR3 spells CASSNIQEGGRSGEQFF. The DNA for the CDR3 is TGTGCCAGCAGCAACATTCAAGAGGGCGGGAGGTCGGGGGAGCAGTTCTTC.

A few counts support this clonotype. J is TRBJ2-7 and V is TRBV7-8, with D possibly matching TRBD1 (5 bases). The CDR3 runs 14 residues. Germline V gene sequence: CDR1 SGHVS, CDR2 FQNEAQ. With 2 bases removed from V and 5 bases from J, the gap between germline ends came to 13 bases. Here the CDR3 DNA reads TGTGCCAGCAGCTTAAGGGGCAGGGTAAACGAGCAGTACTTC. The encoded protein is CASSLRGRVNEQYF.

In its sample, this clonotype was seen many times. The chain links TRBV27 to TRBJ2-1, with a weak D call TRBD2 (5 bases). CDR1 and CDR2 (germline): MNHEY, SMNVEV (reference sequence). Trimming pared 2 bases from V and 8 bases from J, leaving 13 bases between. The CDR3 extends over 14 amino acids. The CDR3 bases are TGTGCCAGCAGTTTAGACCCGGGGTTTGATGAGCAGTTCTTC. As protein: CASSLDPGFDEQFF.

As for this clonotype: Just one base apart from a much larger clone, this may be a read error. CDR3 nucleotide sequence: TGTGCCAGCAGTTTATGGACTAGCGGGAGACGGTGGAATGAGCAGTTCTTC. Protein product: CASSLWTSGRRWNEQFF. The gene calls are TRBV19 and TRBJ2-1; 13 bases are shared with TRBD2. V shed 9 bases, J shed 7 bases, and the junction held 15 bases outside the gene matches. Germline lookup yields CDR1 LNHDA and CDR2 SQIVND (reference sequence). The CDR3 is 17 residues long.

On this clonotype itself: This may stem from a read error, because a much larger clone lies one nucleotide away. The rearrangement uses TRBV20-1 and TRBJ1-5; D is unresolved. Germline V gives CDR1 DFQATT, CDR2 SNEGSKA (reference sequence). The CDR3 totals 13 residues. The CDR3 sequence is CIVESVGNQPQHF. The DNA of the CDR3 is TGCATTGTAGAATCGGTGGGCAATCAGCCCCAGCATTTT.

This clonotype appeared many times. The gene calls are TRBV2 and TRBJ2-1; D may be TRBD2 (6 bases). The V end lost 3 bases, the J end lost 8 bases, and 14 bases lay between the germline ends. This CDR3 is 14 amino acids long. From germline, CDR1 is SNHLY and CDR2 FYNNEI. In nucleotides, the CDR3 is TGTGCCAGCAGTGATTTCGGGGGACGAGATGAGCAGTTCTTC. As protein: CASSDFGGRDEQFF. The full variable domain, rest sourced from reference TRBV2 and TRBJ2-1, is EPEVTQTPSHQVTQMGQEVILRCVPISNHLYFYWYRQILGQKVEFLVSFYNNEISEKSEIFDDQFSVERPDGSNFTLKIRSTKLEDSAMYFCASSDFGGRDEQFFGPGTRLTVL.

A few counts support this clonotype. The CDR3 sequence: CASTEGLASETQYF. As DNA, the CDR3 is TGTGCCAGCACCGAGGGACTAGCATCTGAGACCCAGTACTTC. The genes are TRBV12-3 or TRBV12-4 and TRBJ2-5, with 9 positions matching TRBD2. V lost 7 bases, J lost 5 bases, and 8 bases stayed unmatched. The CDR3 runs to 14 residues.

The chain combines TRBV28 with TRBJ2-2; D is undetermined. Germline CDR1 and CDR2: MDHEN and SYDVKM. Trimming removed 6 bases at V and 3 bases at J, with 14 bases between. The CDR3 has 15 amino acids. CDR3 nucleotides: TGTGCCAGCAGAATTAGGAAGGCACACACCGGGGAGCTGTTTTTT. This codes for CASRIRKAHTGELFF.

As to this clonotype: A read error may produce the germline difference seen at one junction end. This chain connects TRBV12-3 or TRBV12-4 to TRBJ1-1; maybe TRBD1 (5 bases). The CDR3 is 14 amino acids. The CDR3 loop is CAGRSGRMNTEAFF. In nucleotides, the CDR3 is TGTGCCGGCAGGTCGGGACGGATGAACACTGAAGCTTTCTTT.

This clonotype was counted only a few times. V usage is TRBV12-3 or TRBV12-4 and J usage is TRBJ2-7; 10 bases are shared with TRBD2. The CDR3 totals 15 residues. Trimming at V came to 5 bases and at J to 1 base, leaving 5 bases not matched to a gene. Written as DNA, the CDR3 is TGTGCCAGCAGTGAGTCTAGCGGGAGTTCCTACGAGCAGTACTTC. Its protein is CASSESSGSSYEQYF.